This T cell receptor beta chain was profiled in a study of early T cells in non-severe SARS-CoV-2 infection. About the research overall: Unsorted whole-blood RNA was sequenced in bulk, leaving chains unpaired.

This CDR3 spans 17 amino acids. CDR1 and CDR2 (germline): KGHSH, LQKENI. Trimming removed 3 bases from V and 0 bases from J, with 17 bases in between. Unique molecular identifiers were attached to individual cDNA molecules. TCRdb recomputed calls from the 5' RACE reads with MiXCR, one row per CDR3 protein. The sample contains more than 95,000 distinct CDR3 sequences, more than 13% of which appear only once. This clonotype was seen at least ten times. What it binds is unknown. Study-level results: There was a bias toward anti-spike CD8 responses in VDJdb matching, which missed private and CD4 specificities.

The TCR comes from an adult who was a healthcare worker with PCR-confirmed SARS-CoV-2 infection or an uninfected control (not recorded which). The material sequenced was whole blood. The chain has TRBV18 and TRBJ1-1; maybe TRBD1 (6 bases). The chain's CDR3 is CASSPPPGERMNTEAFF. CDR3 DNA: TGTGCCAGCTCACCCCCGCCAGGGGAAAGGATGAACACTGAAGCTTTCTTT.